Below are 31 T cell receptor beta chains sequenced from a single sample in a study of cytomegalovirus exposure and HLA in healthy donors. Primers included in the PCR were 60 Vbeta and 13 Jbeta primers. Data came from immunoSEQ multiplex PCR; TCRdb stores just in-frame clones and leaves some out. In the table there are about 130,000 clones, about 79% of which are singletons. Sequencing input: PBMCs. Receptor source: a man aged 50 to 60 in good health and CMV-seronegative.

V and J are TRBV5-4 and TRBJ2-5; a possible D gene is TRBD1 (5 bases). The CDR3 consists of 15 residues. V lost 0 bases, J lost 1 base, and 10 bases lay in between. Germline V lookup: CDR1 SGHNT, CDR2 YYREEE (reference sequence). The CDR3 loop reads CASSLVQESQETQYF. The CDR3 DNA is TGTGCCAGCAGCTTGGTACAGGAATCCCAAGAGACCCAGTACTTC.

The chain is built from TRBV18 and TRBJ2-6; D may be TRBD1 (6 bases). V was pared by 6 bases and J by 3 bases, with 18 bases between. Looked up from germline, CDR1 is KGHSH and CDR2 is LQKENI. The CDR3 is 17 residues long. CDR3 sequence reads: CASSPYTGSLGANVLTF. CDR3 sequence (DNA): TGTGCCAGCTCGCCGTATACAGGGTCCCTTGGGGCCAACGTCCTGACTTTC.

This clone was observed a handful of times. V gene TRBV7-9 combines with J gene TRBJ2-1; 8 bases fit TRBD1. CDR1 is SEHNR and CDR2 is FQNEAQ in the germline V gene (reference sequence). This CDR3 is built from 17 residues. V was pared by 1 base and J by 1 base, with 6 bases of the junction left unmatched. The CDR3 reads CASSLGYRTGSYNEQFF. CDR3 DNA sequence: TGTGCCAGCAGCTTAGGTTACCGGACAGGGTCCTACAATGAGCAGTTCTTC.

Only one count was recorded for this clone. This chain connects TRBV5-1 to TRBJ1-3, with 8 nucleotides matching TRBD1. V trimming: 4 bases; J trimming: 2 bases; junction bases outside the gene matches: 11. This CDR3 comprises 17 residues. Germline CDR1 is SGHRS and CDR2 is YFSETQ. The DNA for the CDR3 is TGCGCCAGCAGCACCCAAGCCGGGACAGGTGCTGGAAACACCATATATTTT. It yields the protein CASSTQAGTGAGNTIYF.

As to this clone: One junction end disagrees with the germline gene, perhaps due to a read error. The chain is built from TRBV29-1 and TRBJ1-1; possibly TRBD1 for D (5 bases). The CDR3 runs 13 residues. Germline V lookup: CDR1 SQVTM, CDR2 ANQGSEA. CDR3 bases: TGCAGCGTAGAAGGGGCGGAGGACACTGAAGCTTTCTTT. Its protein is CSVEGAEDTEAFF.

The chain combines TRBV7-9 with TRBJ2-2, with TRBD2 matching over 7 bases. CDR3 length: 14 amino acids. From germline, CDR1 is SEHNR and CDR2 FQNEAQ (reference sequence). CDR3 nucleotides: TGTTCCAACTCAGCGGGGATCAAGGCCGGGGAGCTGTTTTTT. Translation: CSNSAGIKAGELFF.

This clone was recorded a few times. The chain employs TRBV7-9 and TRBJ2-7; D might be TRBD2 (6 bases). CDR1 and CDR2 from the germline V gene are SEHNR and FQNEAQ (reference sequence). The CDR3 consists of 12 residues. Trimming removed 7 bases at V and 3 bases at J, with 10 bases between. In nucleotides, the CDR3 is TGTGCCAGCACCCTCGGGGGCTACGAGCAGTACTTC. It translates to CASTLGGYEQYF.

V and J are TRBV5-6 and TRBJ1-6; D not resolved. The length of the CDR3 is 14 residues. Germline V CDR1 and CDR2: SGHDT, YYEEEE. Trimming took off 8 bases at V and 5 bases at J, with 14 bases between the two ends. This CDR3 is CASYGRANNSPLHF. The DNA of the CDR3 is TGTGCCAGTTACGGGAGGGCGAATAATTCACCCCTCCACTTT. The full variable domain, with the rest looked up from reference TRBV5-6 and TRBJ1-6, is DAGVTQSPTHLIKTRGQQVTLRCSPKSGHDTVSWYQQALGQGPQFIFQYYEEEERQRGNFPDRFSGHQFPNYSSELNVNALLLGDSALYLCASYGRANNSPLHFGNGTRLTVT.

J is TRBJ1-2 and V is TRBV19, with D possibly TRBD1 on 6 matching bases. Deletions cut 3 bases from V and 8 bases from J, with 34 bases between. This CDR3 spans 20 amino acids. CDR1 is LNHDA, CDR2 SQIVND, per germline (reference sequence). CDR3 nucleotides: TGTGCCAGTAGTATCCGCCACCAGAGCCGTTCAGGACAGCCTCCGGGGGGCTACACCTTC. Amino acids: CASSIRHQSRSGQPPGGYTF.

The chain recombines TRBV11-2 with TRBJ2-1; 10 positions match TRBD1. Per germline, CDR1 SGHAT and CDR2 FQNNGV. The CDR3 runs to 16 residues. V was clipped by 5 bases and J by 10 bases; unmatched bases: 14. CDR3 sequence: CASSPPRDRGRREQFF. Here the CDR3 DNA reads TGTGCCAGCAGCCCTCCTCGAGACAGGGGGCGTAGGGAGCAGTTCTTC.

V is TRBV6-1 and J is TRBJ1-2; 7 nucleotides align to TRBD1. In germline, CDR1 is MNHNS, CDR2 SASEGT. The junction had 7 bases not matched to a gene; V was cut back by 5 bases and J by 4 bases. The CDR3 is 14 amino acids. The CDR3 coding sequence is TGTGCCAGCAGTCGGGACAGTCGCGCCTATGGCTACACCTTC. It translates to CASSRDSRAYGYTF.

This clone was recorded only once. The rearrangement uses TRBV5-1 and TRBJ1-1, with D possibly being TRBD1 (6 bases). CDR3 size: 15 residues. V shed 4 bases and J shed 1 base, with 14 bases lying between them. The germline CDR1 and CDR2 sequences are SGHRS and YFSETQ. The CDR3 loop is CASSVKKTGNTEAFF. CDR3 bases: TGCGCCAGCAGCGTGAAAAAGACAGGGAACACTGAAGCTTTCTTT.

V usage is TRBV14 and J usage is TRBJ2-7, with 13 bases fitting TRBD2. The germline CDR1 and CDR2 sequences are SGHDN and FVKESK. CDR3 length: 18 residues. V shed 4 bases and J 0 bases; nucleotides not matched to a gene: 9. The CDR3 nucleotides are TGTGCCAGCAGCCCAGAGGGGACTAGCGGGGTCTGCTCCTACGAGCAGTACGTC. As protein: CASSPEGTSGVCSYEQYV.

The genes are TRBV6-6 and TRBJ2-7, with 8 bases matching TRBD1. CDR1 and CDR2 (germline): MNHNY, SVGAGI (reference sequence). The CDR3 runs to 14 residues. V shed 3 bases and J 3 bases; nucleotides not matched to a gene: 4. Here the CDR3 DNA reads TGTGCCAGCAGTTATAGGACAGGGTTCTACGAGCAGTACTTC. It yields the protein CASSYRTGFYEQYF.

This clone was seen just once. The chain uses TRBV5-1 and TRBJ2-4, with TRBD2 matching over 10 bases. V shed 0 bases, J shed 10 bases, and the junction held 4 bases outside the gene matches. The germline V gene encodes CDR1 SGHRS and CDR2 YFSETQ. The CDR3 runs to 14 residues. The CDR3 here is CASSLGLAGDIQYF. The CDR3 DNA reads as TGCGCCAGCAGCTTGGGTCTAGCGGGGGATATTCAGTACTTC.

The V call is TRBV29-1, the J call TRBJ2-5; the match to TRBD2 covers 9 bases. The trim removed 8 bases at V and 5 bases at J, leaving 6 bases unmatched. The CDR3 runs to 12 residues. Germline-derived CDR1 and CDR2 are SQVTM and ANQGSEA. The chain's CDR3 is CSTRTSEETQYF. The CDR3 DNA sequence: TGCAGCACTAGGACTAGCGAGGAGACCCAGTACTTC.

As DNA, the CDR3 is TGTGCCAGCAGCTCGACTAGCGGGTACTCAGATACGCAGTATTTT. Its protein is CASSSTSGYSDTQYF. The J gene is TRBJ2-3, the V gene TRBV5-4, with TRBD2 matching 10 bases. Germline CDR1 SGHNT, CDR2 YYREEE (reference sequence). The CDR3 has 15 amino acids. V lost 3 bases and J lost 4; bases outside the gene matches: 5.

V and J are TRBV4-3 and TRBJ1-1; D is possibly TRBD1 (6 bases). Trimming took off 0 bases at V and 0 bases at J, with 17 bases between the two ends. The CDR3 is 18 residues long. Germline CDR1 is LGHNA and CDR2 is YSLEER. The CDR3: CASSQDSDPRGMNTEAFF. CDR3 bases: TGCGCCAGCAGCCAAGATAGCGACCCAAGGGGGATGAACACTGAAGCTTTCTTT.

This chain connects TRBV2 to TRBJ2-7, with D possibly matching TRBD1 (5 bases). Germline V gene sequence: CDR1 SNHLY, CDR2 FYNNEI. This CDR3 region has 15 residues. Trimming pared 5 bases from V and 7 bases from J, leaving 21 bases between. CDR3 nucleotides: TGTGCCAGCAGTCCAATGGCAGGGTGGTTAACTGAGCAGTACTTC. Amino acids: CASSPMAGWLTEQYF.

The chain carries TRBV29-1 and TRBJ2-7; TRBD1 matches at 8 bases. The CDR3 loop spans 15 amino acids. Unmatched junction bases numbered 11, after V lost 6 bases and J lost 1 base. Germline V gives CDR1 SQVTM, CDR2 ANQGSEA. CDR3 DNA: TGCAGCGTCGCAGAAGCAGGGGGCTTTTCCTACGAGCAGTACTTC. It yields the protein CSVAEAGGFSYEQYF.

CDR3: CASSVDSYTDTQYF. The CDR3, as DNA: TGTGCCAGCAGCGTAGACAGTTACACAGATACGCAGTATTTT. The rearrangement links TRBV9 to TRBJ2-3; D unclear. The CDR3 spans 14 residues. With 0 bases removed from V and 2 bases from J, the gap between germline ends came to 7 bases. CDR1 and CDR2 from the germline V gene are SGDLS and YYNGEE.

The chain joins TRBV19 to TRBJ1-2; possible D gene TRBD1, 6 bases. The V and J ends lost 6 bases and 5 bases respectively, with 13 bases between them. The CDR3 covers 13 residues. Germline-derived CDR1 and CDR2 are LNHDA and SQIVND (reference sequence). The chain's CDR3 is CASRGQFQYGYTF. CDR3 in DNA: TGTGCCAGTAGAGGACAGTTTCAATATGGCTACACCTTC.

J is TRBJ1-5 and V is TRBV25-1; unclear D gene. This CDR3 is 17 amino acids long. Germline CDR1 and CDR2: MGHDK and SYGVNS. V was pared by 5 bases and J by 1 base, with 18 bases between. Here the CDR3 DNA reads TGTGCCAGCAGTCCTCCCCGGTCGCCGGGAAGCAATCAGCCCCAGCATTTT. Its translation: CASSPPRSPGSNQPQHF.

V is TRBV18 and J is TRBJ1-1; D remains ambiguous. Deletions cut 3 bases from V and 3 bases from J, with 11 bases between. The CDR3 contains 14 residues. Germline loops: CDR1 KGHSH, CDR2 LQKENI. The CDR3 DNA reads TGTGCCAGCTCACCCCTGGGCGGGGACACTGAAGCTTTCTTT. Its protein product is CASSPLGGDTEAFF.

This clone has just a few counts. This chain links TRBV23-1 with TRBJ2-1; TRBD1 is a possible D gene (6 bases). TRBV23-1 is an open reading frame, and its role is uncertain. V lost 7 bases and J 6 bases, leaving 13 bases between the germline ends. This CDR3 is 13 amino acids long. The CDR3 coding sequence is TGCGCCAGCACCCCATGGGGGCGCAATGAGCAGTTCTTC. Its translation: CASTPWGRNEQFF.

The rearrangement joins TRBV2 to TRBJ1-4; TRBD1 is a possible D gene (5 bases). The V gene lost 7 bases and the J gene lost 5 bases, with 14 bases spanning the gap. The CDR3 is 14 residues long. CDR1 and CDR2 from the germline V gene are SNHLY and FYNNEI. In DNA form, the CDR3 reads TGTGCCAGCAATCCGACAGTTGGAAATGAAAAACTGTTTTTT. Translating it yields CASNPTVGNEKLFF.

This clone is a singleton in its sample. The chain recombines TRBV6-4 with TRBJ1-5; 10 bases map to TRBD1. Trimming removed 2 bases from V and 0 bases from J; junction bases left unmatched: 10. This CDR3 is built from 19 residues. Germline CDR1 is MRHNA and CDR2 is SNTAGT. The DNA of the CDR3 is TGTGCCAGCAGTGACACGGGACAGGGGAGGAGTTATAGCAATCAGCCCCAGCATTTT. Its protein product is CASSDTGQGRSYSNQPQHF.

The chain carries TRBV7-3 and TRBJ1-2; D is possibly TRBD1 (6 bases). The CDR3 has 16 residues. Between the trimmed V and J ends, which lost 1 base and 7 bases, there was a span of 19 bases. Germline V gene lookup returns CDR1 SGHTA and CDR2 FQGTGA. CDR3 loop: CASSLNAAGVGPGYTF. CDR3 sequence (DNA): TGTGCCAGCAGCTTAAATGCCGCAGGGGTCGGGCCTGGCTACACCTTC.

CDR3 DNA: TGTGCCAGCAGCGTAGCGCAGGGAGGGTACGAGCAGTACTTC. Its translation is CASSVAQGGYEQYF. The chain joins TRBV9 to TRBJ2-5, with 7 bases identical to TRBD2. The J call is in doubt because the DNA end fits TRBJ2-7 better. Germline V lookup: CDR1 SGDLS, CDR2 YYNGEE. The CDR3 totals 14 residues.

With regard to this clone: The junction shows a germline mismatch at one end, possibly a read error. The sample has other DNA sequences that encode this CDR3 too. The genes are TRBV6-5 and TRBJ1-2; tentatively, D is TRBD1 (6 bases). In germline, CDR1 is MNHEY, CDR2 SVGAGI. The CDR3 has 15 amino acids. In nucleotides, the CDR3 is TGCGCCAGCAGTTACTCGATGGGGGGGGCGCTTGGCTACACCTTC. Translating it yields CASSYSMGGALGYTF.

CDR3 in amino acids: CASSLASGYNYGYTF. For the CDR3, the DNA is TGTGCCAGCAGCTTGGCCTCGGGTTACAACTATGGCTACACCTTC. The chain links TRBV5-5 to TRBJ1-2, with D uncertain. The germline CDR1 and CDR2 sequences are SGHKS and YYEKEE (reference sequence). V was cut by 0 bases and J by 2 bases, with 11 bases left in between. The CDR3 runs to 15 residues.